Below, 10 T cell receptor beta chains from the same sample are listed, as sequenced in a study of blood T cell repertoires in COVID-19. Some clones are missing from TCRdb's copy, which holds only in-frame ones; the method was immunoSEQ multiplex PCR. The sample lists tens of thousands of clones, under 85% occurring once. The material sequenced was peripheral blood. All receptors derive from a human donor in a cohort sampled during active COVID-19.

This chain connects TRBV7-9 to TRBJ1-1, with 7 positions matching TRBD1. This CDR3 spans 14 amino acids. The germline V gene has CDR1 SEHNR and CDR2 FQNEAQ (reference sequence). Germline trimming cut 1 base from V and 7 bases from J; bases unmatched to any gene: 6. This chain's CDR3 is CASSLVPGGNEAFF. CDR3 bases: TGTGCCAGCAGCTTAGTGCCAGGGGGAAATGAAGCTTTCTTT.

The CDR3 bases are TGTGCCATCAGTGAGTCGCAGGTTACTTTTCGAAACACCATATATTTT. Encoded protein: CAISESQVTFRNTIYF. The genes are TRBV10-3 and TRBJ1-3, with D unclear. The CDR3 is 16 amino acids. Germline V gives CDR1 ENHRY, CDR2 SYGVKD. V lost 0 bases, J lost 5 bases, and 14 bases lay in between.

This chain joins TRBV5-6 and TRBJ2-7; 7 nucleotides align to TRBD1. Germline lookup yields CDR1 SGHDT and CDR2 YYEEEE. Trimming cost V 4 bases and J 2 bases; bases outside gene matches: 9. This CDR3 contains 15 residues. The CDR3 loop reads CASSTRQGSAYEQYF. In nucleotides, the CDR3 is TGTGCCAGCAGCACCCGACAGGGATCGGCCTACGAGCAGTACTTC.

V is TRBV6-5 and J is TRBJ2-3; D not resolved. Germline CDR1 and CDR2: MNHEY and SVGAGI. The CDR3 covers 15 residues. The V end was cut by 4 bases, the J end by 0 bases, with 11 bases between. The CDR3 loop reads CASSSPFTSTDTQYF. The CDR3 nucleotides read TGTGCCAGCAGTTCTCCATTTACTAGCACAGATACGCAGTATTTT.

The rearrangement joins TRBV11-2 to TRBJ2-3, with D possibly TRBD1 on 6 matching bases. CDR3 length equals 15 residues. Trimming shortened V by 0 bases and J by 4 bases, and 11 bases separated the two germline ends. Germline V gene data show CDR1 as SGHAT and CDR2 as FQNNGV. CDR3 DNA: TGTGCCAGCAGCTTAGAGGCAGGGGTAGCAGATACGCAGTATTTT. Amino acids: CASSLEAGVADTQYF. Full variable domain (missing parts from reference TRBV11-2 and TRBJ2-3): EAGVAQSPRYKIIEKRQSVAFWCNPISGHATLYWYQQILGQGPKLLIQFQNNGVVDDSQLPKDRFSAERLKGVDSTLKIQPAKLEDSAVYLCASSLEAGVADTQYFGPGTRLTVL.

This sequence joins TRBV5-1 and TRBJ2-3; possibly TRBD2 for D (6 bases). Per the germline V gene, CDR1 is SGHRS and CDR2 is YFSETQ. V was cut by 7 bases and J by 2 bases, with 20 bases left in between. CDR3 length: 16 residues. In DNA, the CDR3 is TGCGCCAGCGGCTCATTACCGGGGGAGCTCACAGATACGCAGTATTTT. Its translation is CASGSLPGELTDTQYF.

The chain uses TRBV27 and TRBJ2-7; 9 bases map to TRBD1. Germline trimming cut 5 bases from V and 2 bases from J; bases unmatched to any gene: 10. CDR1 and CDR2 (germline): MNHEY, SMNVEV (reference sequence). The CDR3 has 16 residues. In DNA form, the CDR3 reads TGTGCCAGCAGTCTCGGGACAGGGCTAGTGCCCTACGAGCAGTACTTC. It translates to CASSLGTGLVPYEQYF.

The chain couples TRBV7-9 to TRBJ1-1, with TRBD1 as a possible D gene (6 bases). The germline V gene encodes CDR1 SEHNR and CDR2 FQNEAQ (reference sequence). The CDR3 length is 16 residues. With 5 bases removed from V and 7 bases from J, the gap between germline ends came to 23 bases. This CDR3 is CASSPRDRDTRGEAFF. In nucleotides, the CDR3 is TGTGCCAGCAGCCCGCGAGACCGGGACACCAGGGGTGAAGCTTTCTTT.

The chain links TRBV19 to TRBJ2-1; TRBD2 might be the D (5 bases). Trimming left V 10 bases short and J 3 bases short, with 19 bases between. Germline loops: CDR1 LNHDA, CDR2 SQIVND (reference sequence). This CDR3 contains 15 residues. DNA of the CDR3: TGTGCCACTAAGGAGGACTCTACCGTCTACAATGAGCAGTTCTTC. Residues: CATKEDSTVYNEQFF.

The chain uses TRBV11-2 and TRBJ1-1; 9 bases are a match to TRBD1. Looked up from germline, CDR1 is SGHAT and CDR2 is FQNNGV. The J segment lost 5 bases and the V segment lost 4 bases, leaving 11 bases of the junction unmatched. The CDR3 is made up of 16 amino acids. The DNA for the CDR3 is TGTGCCAGCAGCTCCCCAGGGACAGGGTTTTATACTGAAGCTTTCTTT. Translation: CASSSPGTGFYTEAFF. Full variable domain (remainder filled in from reference TRBV11-2 and TRBJ1-1): EAGVAQSPRYKIIEKRQSVAFWCNPISGHATLYWYQQILGQGPKLLIQFQNNGVVDDSQLPKDRFSAERLKGVDSTLKIQPAKLEDSAVYLCASSSPGTGFYTEAFFGQGTRLTVV.